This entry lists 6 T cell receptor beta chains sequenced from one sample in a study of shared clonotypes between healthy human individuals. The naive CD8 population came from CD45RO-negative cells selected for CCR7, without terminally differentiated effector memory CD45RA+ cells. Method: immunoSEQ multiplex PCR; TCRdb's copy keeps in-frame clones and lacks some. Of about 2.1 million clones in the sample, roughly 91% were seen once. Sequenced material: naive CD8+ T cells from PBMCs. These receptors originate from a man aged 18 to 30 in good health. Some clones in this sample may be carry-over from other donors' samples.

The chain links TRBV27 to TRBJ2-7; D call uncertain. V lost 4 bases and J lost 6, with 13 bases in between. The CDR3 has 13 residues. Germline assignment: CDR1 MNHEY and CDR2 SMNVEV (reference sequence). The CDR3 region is CASSSPGYSEQYF. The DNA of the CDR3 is TGTGCCAGCAGTTCCCCCGGTTATTCCGAGCAGTACTTC.

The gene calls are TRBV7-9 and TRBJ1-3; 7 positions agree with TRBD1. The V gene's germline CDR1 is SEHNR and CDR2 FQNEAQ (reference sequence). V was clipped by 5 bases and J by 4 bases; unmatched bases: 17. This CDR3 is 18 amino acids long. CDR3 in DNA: TGTGCCAGCAGCCTGACCCCTGAGGTATCGACAGGGGGAAACACCATATATTTT. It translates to CASSLTPEVSTGGNTIYF.

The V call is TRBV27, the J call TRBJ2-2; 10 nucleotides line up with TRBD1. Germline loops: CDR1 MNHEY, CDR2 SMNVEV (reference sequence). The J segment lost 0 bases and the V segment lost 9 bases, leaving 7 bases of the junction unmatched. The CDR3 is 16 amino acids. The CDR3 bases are TGTGCCAGTTTAGACAGGGGGCACTCGAACACCGGGGAGCTGTTTTTT. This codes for CASLDRGHSNTGELFF.

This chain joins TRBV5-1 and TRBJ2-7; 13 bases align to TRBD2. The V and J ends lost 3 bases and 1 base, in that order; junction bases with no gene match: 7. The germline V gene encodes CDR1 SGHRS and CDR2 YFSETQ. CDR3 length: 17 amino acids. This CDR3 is CASSWGGLAGASYEQYF. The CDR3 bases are TGCGCCAGCAGCTGGGGAGGACTAGCGGGGGCATCCTACGAGCAGTACTTC. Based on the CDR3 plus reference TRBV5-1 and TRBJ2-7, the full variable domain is KAGVTQTPRYLIKTRGQQVTLSCSPISGHRSVSWYQQTPGQGLQFLFEYFSETQRNKGNFPGRFSGRQFSNSRSEMNVSTLELGDSALYLCASSWGGLAGASYEQYFGPGTRLTVT.

Here the CDR3 reads CASGIRDRVYNEQFF. In DNA, the CDR3 is TGTGCCAGCGGAATCCGGGACAGGGTCTACAATGAGCAGTTCTTC. This chain connects TRBV27 to TRBJ2-1; 9 bases line up with TRBD1. CDR1 is MNHEY and CDR2 is SMNVEV in the germline V gene (reference sequence). J lost 3 bases, V lost 8 bases, and 8 bases had no gene match. This CDR3 comprises 15 residues.

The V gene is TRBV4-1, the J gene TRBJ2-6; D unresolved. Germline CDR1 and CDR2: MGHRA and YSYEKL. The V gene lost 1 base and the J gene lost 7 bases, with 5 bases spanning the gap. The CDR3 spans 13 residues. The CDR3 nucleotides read TGCGCCAGCAGCCAAGGCTTTGCCAACGTCCTGACTTTC. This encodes CASSQGFANVLTF.